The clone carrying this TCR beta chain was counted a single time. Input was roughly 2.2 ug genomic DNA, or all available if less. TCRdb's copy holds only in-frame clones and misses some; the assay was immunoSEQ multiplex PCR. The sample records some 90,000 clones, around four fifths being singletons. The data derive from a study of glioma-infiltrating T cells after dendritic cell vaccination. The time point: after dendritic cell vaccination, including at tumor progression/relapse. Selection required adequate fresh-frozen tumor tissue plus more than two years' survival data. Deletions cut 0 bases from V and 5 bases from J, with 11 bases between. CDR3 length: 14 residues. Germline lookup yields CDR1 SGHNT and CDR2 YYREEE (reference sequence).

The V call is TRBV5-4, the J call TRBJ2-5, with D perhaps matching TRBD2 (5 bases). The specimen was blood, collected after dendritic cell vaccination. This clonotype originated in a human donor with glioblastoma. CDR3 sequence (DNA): TGTGCCAGCAGCTTGGTAGCGACGGGGGAGACCCAGTACTTC. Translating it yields CASSLVATGETQYF.